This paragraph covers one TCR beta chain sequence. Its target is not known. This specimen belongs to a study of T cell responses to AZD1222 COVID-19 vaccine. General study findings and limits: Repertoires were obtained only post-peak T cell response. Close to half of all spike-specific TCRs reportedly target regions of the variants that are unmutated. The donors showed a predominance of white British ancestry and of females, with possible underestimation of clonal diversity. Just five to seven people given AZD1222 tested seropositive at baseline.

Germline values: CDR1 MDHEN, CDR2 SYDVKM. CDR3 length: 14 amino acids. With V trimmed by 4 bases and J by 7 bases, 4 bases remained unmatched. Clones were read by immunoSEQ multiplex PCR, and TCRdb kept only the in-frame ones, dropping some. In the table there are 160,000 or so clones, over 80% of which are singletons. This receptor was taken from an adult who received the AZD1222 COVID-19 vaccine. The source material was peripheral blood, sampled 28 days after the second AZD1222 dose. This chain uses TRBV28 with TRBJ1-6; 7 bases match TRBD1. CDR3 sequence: CASSSTGLNSPLHF. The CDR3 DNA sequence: TGTGCCAGCAGTTCGACAGGGTTGAATTCACCCCTCCACTTT.